This entry lists 4 T cell receptor beta chains sequenced from one sample in a study of regulatory T cells in long-lasting Graves disease. Time point defined: persistent/refractory GD, antithyroid drugs over 5 years with positive TRAb. RNA extracted from PBMCs served as the sequencing template. Relying on iRepertoire HTBI primers and Arm-PCR of CDR3 regions, the team built TCR beta libraries. TCRdb itself ran the multiplex PCR reads through MiXCR, one entry per CDR3 protein. The sample carries 700,000 or so distinct CDR3 sequences, about 32% recorded once. Material: peripheral blood mononuclear cells (PBMCs), obtained when the disease was refractory, from a patient treated with antithyroid drugs. The receptors were gathered from a female donor with Graves disease.

The sample holds a few counts of this clonotype. The chain carries TRBV7-3 and TRBJ1-1, with D uncertain. Deletions cut 5 bases from V and 1 base from J, with 11 bases between. CDR3 size: 14 residues. Germline loops: CDR1 SGHTA, CDR2 FQGTGA. As DNA, the CDR3 is TGTGCCAGCAGCGACGGTGGAGCGAACACTGAAGCTTTCTTT. This gives the protein CASSDGGANTEAFF.

This clonotype was recorded at least ten times. The J gene is TRBJ1-4, the V gene TRBV12-3 or TRBV12-4, with 9 bases fitting TRBD1. CDR3 length: 13 amino acids. Losses at the gene ends were 8 bases for V and 8 bases for J; bases not matched to a gene: 6. DNA for the CDR3: TGTGCCAGCGGGACAGGGTCTATCGAAAAACTGTTTTTT. Protein: CASGTGSIEKLFF.

V is TRBV7-9 and J is TRBJ2-2, with a tentative D call TRBD2 (5 bases). The CDR3 extends over 15 amino acids. Germline loops: CDR1 SEHNR, CDR2 FQNEAQ (reference sequence). V lost 6 bases to trimming and J lost 2 bases, with 13 bases between them. CDR3 coding DNA: TGTGCCAGCAGTCGGGGAACAGTCAACACCGGGGAGCTGTTTTTT. Residues: CASSRGTVNTGELFF.

This rearrangement joins TRBV6-2 or TRBV6-3 to TRBJ2-1, with TRBD1 identical over 7 bases. Germline V gene data show CDR1 as MNHEY and CDR2 as SVGEGT. V shed 5 bases and J 9 bases; nucleotides not matched to a gene: 7. This CDR3 has 13 residues. In nucleotides, the CDR3 is TGTGCCAGCAGTGAGAACAGGGGTAGTGAGCAGTTCTTC. Its protein product is CASSENRGSEQFF.